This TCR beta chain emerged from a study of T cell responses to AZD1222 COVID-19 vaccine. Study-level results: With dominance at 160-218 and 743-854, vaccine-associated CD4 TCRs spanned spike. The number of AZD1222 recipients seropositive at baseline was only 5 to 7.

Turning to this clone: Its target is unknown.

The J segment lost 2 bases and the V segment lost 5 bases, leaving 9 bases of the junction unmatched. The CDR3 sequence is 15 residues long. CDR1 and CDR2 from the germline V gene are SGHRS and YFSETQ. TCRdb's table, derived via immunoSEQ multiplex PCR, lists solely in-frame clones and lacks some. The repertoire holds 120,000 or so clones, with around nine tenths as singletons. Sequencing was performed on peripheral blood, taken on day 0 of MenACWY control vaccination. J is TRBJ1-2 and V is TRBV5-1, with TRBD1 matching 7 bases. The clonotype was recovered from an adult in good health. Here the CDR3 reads CASRARDRTNYGYTF. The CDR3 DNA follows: TGCGCCAGCAGGGCCCGGGACAGAACAAACTATGGCTACACCTTC.